Listed here is a single T cell receptor (beta chain). Other DNA sequences within the sample encode an identical CDR3. CDR1 is SNHLY, CDR2 FYNNEI, per germline. The length of the CDR3 is 13 residues. V gave up 9 bases and J gave up 4 bases; unmatched junction bases: 6. Data came from immunoSEQ multiplex PCR; TCRdb stores just in-frame clones and leaves some out. The sample consists of roughly 100,000 clones, 80% to 90% of them appearing once. The data were obtained in a study of glioma-infiltrating T cells after dendritic cell vaccination. Study summary: Glioblastoma patients came from Phase I and II dendritic cell vaccination trials.

The sequenced sample was blood, obtained before dendritic cell vaccination. This rearrangement joins TRBV2 to TRBJ1-5, with TRBD1 matching over 7 bases. This clonotype was obtained from a human donor with glioblastoma. CDR3 protein: CASTGTENQPQHF. CDR3 DNA sequence: TGTGCCAGTACCGGGACAGAGAATCAGCCCCAGCATTTT. Using reference TRBV2 and TRBJ1-5 for the parts outside the CDR3, the full variable domain is EPEVTQTPSHQVTQMGQEVILRCVPISNHLYFYWYRQILGQKVEFLVSFYNNEISEKSEIFDDQFSVERPDGSNFTLKIRSTKLEDSAMYFCASTGTENQPQHFGDGTRLSIL.